This T cell receptor beta chain was sequenced for a study of cytomegalovirus exposure and HLA in healthy donors. Overall study findings and caveats: A classifier reportedly called cytomegalovirus status with high sensitivity and specificity. In a later analysis, a missense DCLRE1C variant was linked to TCR beta V- and J-gene trimming. TRBV6-2, TRBV6-3 and some other V segments were unresolvable in 87-base-pair reads.

Each donor's status was that of a healthy bone marrow donor. Trimming shortened V by 4 bases and J by 5 bases, and 12 bases separated the two germline ends. The germline V gene has CDR1 SQVTM and CDR2 ANQGSEA. This CDR3 comprises 12 residues. Note on this clone: The antigen remains undetermined.

The study ran its PCR with 60 Vbeta and 13 Jbeta primers. Here immunoSEQ multiplex PCR was the method, and the copy in TCRdb shows in-frame clones only, minus some. The data show some 99,000 clones, approximately 76% seen once. The rearrangement links TRBV29-1 to TRBJ2-7, with D maybe TRBD2 (5 bases). Sequenced sample: PBMCs. The source of this sequence is a man aged 40-49 years in good health and CMV-seronegative. Written as DNA, the CDR3 is TGCAGCGTTGGGAGTAGCGCAAACGAGCAGTACTTC. Its translation: CSVGSSANEQYF.